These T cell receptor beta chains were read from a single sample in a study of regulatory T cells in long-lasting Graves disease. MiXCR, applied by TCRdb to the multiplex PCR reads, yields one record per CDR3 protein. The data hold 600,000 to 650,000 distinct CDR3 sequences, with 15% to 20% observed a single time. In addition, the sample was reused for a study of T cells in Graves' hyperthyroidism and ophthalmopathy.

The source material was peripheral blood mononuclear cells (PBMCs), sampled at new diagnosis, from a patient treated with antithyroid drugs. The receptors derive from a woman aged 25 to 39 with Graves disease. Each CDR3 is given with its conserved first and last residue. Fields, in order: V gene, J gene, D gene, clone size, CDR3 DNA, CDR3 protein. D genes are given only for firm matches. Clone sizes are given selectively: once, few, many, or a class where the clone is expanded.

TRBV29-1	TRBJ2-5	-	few	TGCAGCGTTGAAGAACTGACGCAAGAGACCCAGTACTTC	CSVEELTQETQYF
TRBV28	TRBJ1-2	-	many	TGTGCCAGCAGTCCCCCAGGGATCTATGGCTACACCTTC	CASSPPGIYGYTF
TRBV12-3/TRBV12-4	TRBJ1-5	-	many	TGTGCCAGCAGTCGGGACGGGGGCGAACCCCAGCATTTT	CASSRDGGEPQHF
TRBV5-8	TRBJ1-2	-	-	TGTGCCAGCAGCTTGGGGGGCGGCGGACGGAACTATGGCTACACCTTC	CASSLGGGGRNYGYTF
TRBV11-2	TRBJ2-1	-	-	TGTGCCAGCAAGGGGGGAGACTCCTACAATGAGCAGCTCTTC	CASKGGDSYNEQLF
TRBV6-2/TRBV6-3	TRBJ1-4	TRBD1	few	TGTGCCACGGGACAGCCTCATGAAAAACTGTTTTTT	CATGQPHEKLFF
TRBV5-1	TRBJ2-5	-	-	TGCGCCAGCAGCTCCCTGGGTGGATTCCAAGAGACCCAGTACTTC	CASSSLGGFQETQYF
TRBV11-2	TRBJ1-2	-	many	TGTGCCAGCAGCTTTTCCAGGGGAGGGAGCTACACCTTC	CASSFSRGGSYTF
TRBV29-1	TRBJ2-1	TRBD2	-	TGCAGGACTAGCGGAGACAATGAGCAGTTCTTC	CRTSGDNEQFF
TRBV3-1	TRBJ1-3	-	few	TGTGCCAGCAGCCCAGGACCCGTCGCCATATATTTT	CASSPGPVAIYF
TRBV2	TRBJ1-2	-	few	TGTGCCAGCAGTGAGGGGCCTAACGTGGTTGGCTACACCTTC	CASSEGPNVVGYTF
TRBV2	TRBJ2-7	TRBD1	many	TGTGCCAGCAGTGTCGAGGGGGCGGTATTGTACGAGCAGTACTTC	CASSVEGAVLYEQYF
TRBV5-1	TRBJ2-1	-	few	TGCGCCAGCAGCCACAAAGGGGCAGGGCGGTCAAATTCCTACAATGAGCAGTTCTTC	CASSHKGAGRSNSYNEQFF